These T cell receptor beta chains were read from a single sample in a study of OX40 agonist ivuxolimab in advanced cancers. Only in-frame clones appear in the TCRdb table, and some are missing; sequencing was by immunoSEQ multiplex PCR. This table holds tens of thousands of clones, roughly 84% found once. Here the sequenced sample was CD4+ or CD8+ T cells sorted from blood, taken in a trial of the OX40 agonist ivuxolimab. The receptor set was obtained from an adult with an advanced solid tumor such as melanoma, head and neck, liver or kidney cancer. The CDR3 runs from the conserved cysteine through the conserved F or W. A D gene is named only where the DNA matches it firmly. Only some rows state a clone size, as once, few, many or a class for expanded clones.

j_gene: TRBJ1-5; d_gene: .; abundance: .; v_gene: TRBV14; CDR3nt: TGTGCCAGCAGCCAAGAACTGATCAATCAGCCCCAGCATTTT; CDR3aa: CASSQELINQPQHF
j_gene: TRBJ2-3; d_gene: .; abundance: .; v_gene: TRBV18; CDR3nt: TGTGCCAGCTCACCCCCCGGGACACCCTCCACAGATACGCAGTATTTT; CDR3aa: CASSPPGTPSTDTQYF
j_gene: TRBJ2-2; d_gene: .; abundance: .; v_gene: TRBV6-5; CDR3nt: TGTGCCAGCAGTTATACAGGGAGCATTACCGGGGAGCTGTTTTTT; CDR3aa: CASSYTGSITGELFF
j_gene: TRBJ2-1; d_gene: .; abundance: .; v_gene: TRBV11-3; CDR3nt: TGTGCCAGCAGCTCAAACTCGGCCCCCTCCTACAATGAGCAGTTCTTC; CDR3aa: CASSSNSAPSYNEQFF
j_gene: TRBJ1-1; d_gene: .; abundance: .; v_gene: TRBV25-1; CDR3nt: TGTGCCAGCTCCCAGTGGAACACTGAAGCTTTCTTT; CDR3aa: CASSQWNTEAFF
j_gene: TRBJ2-1; d_gene: TRBD2; abundance: .; v_gene: TRBV7-9; CDR3nt: TGTGCCAGCAGCTTAAAATCCCAGGGACTAGCGGGTCACAATGAGCAGTTCTTC; CDR3aa: CASSLKSQGLAGHNEQFF
j_gene: TRBJ2-1; d_gene: TRBD2; abundance: once; v_gene: TRBV19; CDR3nt: TGTGCCAGTAGTATAGTTAGCGGGAGGTTGGGTGAGCAGTTCTTC; CDR3aa: CASSIVSGRLGEQFF
j_gene: TRBJ2-1; d_gene: .; abundance: .; v_gene: TRBV10-3; CDR3nt: TGTGCCATCCAAAAAGGGGATGGGTTCGGGGAGCAGTTCTTC; CDR3aa: CAIQKGDGFGEQFF
j_gene: TRBJ2-4; d_gene: TRBD1; abundance: .; v_gene: TRBV7-9; CDR3nt: TGTGCCAGCAGCTCAACAGGGGGCGCAAATGGAGCCAAAAACATTCAGTACTTC; CDR3aa: CASSSTGGANGAKNIQYF
j_gene: TRBJ2-1; d_gene: .; abundance: .; v_gene: TRBV21-1; CDR3nt: TGTGCCAGCAGCAAAGCAGGGGGCGAAAGCTCCTACAATGAGCAGTTCTTC; CDR3aa: CASSKAGGESSYNEQFF
j_gene: TRBJ1-2; d_gene: .; abundance: few; v_gene: TRBV2; CDR3nt: TGTGCCAGCAGTGAAGACACGAACTATGGCTACACCTTC; CDR3aa: CASSEDTNYGYTF
j_gene: TRBJ1-2; d_gene: TRBD1; abundance: .; v_gene: TRBV6-5; CDR3nt: TGTGCCAGCAGTTACTCGGACAGGGTAGACGGCTACACCTTC; CDR3aa: CASSYSDRVDGYTF
j_gene: TRBJ1-1; d_gene: TRBD1; abundance: .; v_gene: TRBV30; CDR3nt: TGTGCCTGGAGTCAAACAGGGGCCACTGAAGCTTTCTTT; CDR3aa: CAWSQTGATEAFF
j_gene: TRBJ1-5; d_gene: .; abundance: .; v_gene: TRBV19; CDR3nt: TGTGCCAGTAGTATACAGCTCAATCAGCCCCAGCATTTT; CDR3aa: CASSIQLNQPQHF
j_gene: TRBJ1-1; d_gene: .; abundance: .; v_gene: TRBV18; CDR3nt: TGTGCCAGCTCACCAAGCGAGCGCTCCACTGAAGCTTTCTTT; CDR3aa: CASSPSERSTEAFF
j_gene: TRBJ2-5; d_gene: .; abundance: once; v_gene: TRBV11-2; CDR3nt: TGTGCCAGCAGCTTCTCGGGACAAGAGACCCAGTACTTC; CDR3aa: CASSFSGQETQYF
j_gene: TRBJ1-1; d_gene: TRBD1; abundance: .; v_gene: TRBV4-1; CDR3nt: TGCGCCAGCAGCCGAATAATGGACAGGTCCACTGAAGCTTTCTTT; CDR3aa: CASSRIMDRSTEAFF
j_gene: TRBJ2-3; d_gene: TRBD2; abundance: .; v_gene: TRBV5-8; CDR3nt: TGTGCCAGCAGCGGGGGACTAGTCCGCGGTGCGCAGTATTTT; CDR3aa: CASSGGLVRGAQYF
j_gene: TRBJ1-6; d_gene: .; abundance: .; v_gene: TRBV27; CDR3nt: TGTGCCAGCAGTTCCCAGAGACCGGCAGGACCCAATTCACCCCTCCACTTT; CDR3aa: CASSSQRPAGPNSPLHF
j_gene: TRBJ1-4; d_gene: .; abundance: .; v_gene: TRBV18; CDR3nt: TGTGCCAGCTCACCAAACAGGCCGCCAACTAATGAAAAACTGTTTTTT; CDR3aa: CASSPNRPPTNEKLFF
j_gene: TRBJ1-2; d_gene: .; abundance: .; v_gene: TRBV6-4; CDR3nt: TGTGCCAGCAGGCGAGAGGACAGAACTAACTATGGCTACACCTTC; CDR3aa: CASRREDRTNYGYTF
j_gene: TRBJ1-3; d_gene: TRBD1; abundance: .; v_gene: TRBV5-1; CDR3nt: TGCGCCAGCAGCTGGGAACAGGGGTACTCTGGAAACACCATATATTTT; CDR3aa: CASSWEQGYSGNTIYF
j_gene: TRBJ1-1; d_gene: TRBD1; abundance: .; v_gene: TRBV6-5; CDR3nt: TGTGCCAGCAGCTGGGACAGTAACACTGAAGCTTTCTTT; CDR3aa: CASSWDSNTEAFF
j_gene: TRBJ2-7; d_gene: .; abundance: .; v_gene: TRBV9; CDR3nt: TGTGCCAGCAGCATTGGGGGAGGAGGAATCTACGAGCAGTACTTC; CDR3aa: CASSIGGGGIYEQYF
j_gene: TRBJ1-6; d_gene: TRBD1; abundance: .; v_gene: TRBV6-5; CDR3nt: TGTGCCAGCAGCCGGCCGACAGGGAATAATTCACCCCTCCACTTT; CDR3aa: CASSRPTGNNSPLHF
j_gene: TRBJ2-6; d_gene: TRBD2; abundance: .; v_gene: TRBV30; CDR3nt: TGTGCCTGGAGTGTACGTAGTAGCGGGATCTTCTCTGGGGCCAACGTCCTGACTTTC; CDR3aa: CAWSVRSSGIFSGANVLTF
j_gene: TRBJ2-1; d_gene: .; abundance: .; v_gene: TRBV9; CDR3nt: TGTGCCAGCAGCCCTAACCTCGGGACACCCTCCTACAATGAGCAGTTCTTC; CDR3aa: CASSPNLGTPSYNEQFF
j_gene: TRBJ1-1; d_gene: .; abundance: .; v_gene: TRBV6-5; CDR3nt: TGTGCCACCAGACTCCGGTTGGGCACTGAAGCTTTCTTT; CDR3aa: CATRLRLGTEAFF
j_gene: TRBJ2-2; d_gene: TRBD2; abundance: .; v_gene: TRBV27; CDR3nt: TGTGCCAGCAGCCCCGGGGGGTTGAACACCGGGGAGCTGTTTTTT; CDR3aa: CASSPGGLNTGELFF
j_gene: TRBJ1-4; d_gene: TRBD1; abundance: .; v_gene: TRBV25-1; CDR3nt: TGTGCCAGCAGTGAATATCAGCAGGGGGGTGAAAAACTGTTTTTT; CDR3aa: CASSEYQQGGEKLFF
j_gene: TRBJ2-1; d_gene: TRBD2; abundance: .; v_gene: TRBV7-2; CDR3nt: TGTGCCAGCAGCTTAAAGGCGGGGGGCAATGAGCAGTTCTTC; CDR3aa: CASSLKAGGNEQFF
j_gene: TRBJ1-5; d_gene: .; abundance: .; v_gene: TRBV7-9; CDR3nt: TGTGCCAGCAGCGCCTCCCTGGGCCAGCCCCAGCATTTT; CDR3aa: CASSASLGQPQHF
j_gene: TRBJ1-2; d_gene: .; abundance: .; v_gene: TRBV2; CDR3nt: TGTGCCAGCAGCCTCGACCAGCTCTATGGCTACACCTTC; CDR3aa: CASSLDQLYGYTF
j_gene: TRBJ1-2; d_gene: .; abundance: .; v_gene: TRBV29-1; CDR3nt: TGCAGCGTTGAAAGCGGGAACCTTGGCTACACCTTC; CDR3aa: CSVESGNLGYTF
j_gene: TRBJ1-2; d_gene: .; abundance: few; v_gene: TRBV5-1; CDR3nt: TGCGCCAGCAGCCCGGCTCCGGATCCCAACTATGGCTACACCTTC; CDR3aa: CASSPAPDPNYGYTF
j_gene: TRBJ2-3; d_gene: .; abundance: once; v_gene: TRBV11-3; CDR3nt: TGTGCCAGCAGCTCCTTCGGAGATACGCAGTATTTT; CDR3aa: CASSSFGDTQYF
j_gene: TRBJ1-1; d_gene: .; abundance: .; v_gene: TRBV5-1; CDR3nt: TGCGCCAGCAGCTCCGACAAGAACACTGAAGCTTTCTTT; CDR3aa: CASSSDKNTEAFF
j_gene: TRBJ2-2; d_gene: .; abundance: .; v_gene: TRBV5-1; CDR3nt: TGCGCCAGCAGCTTGTACAACACCGGGGAGCTGTTTTTT; CDR3aa: CASSLYNTGELFF
j_gene: TRBJ2-2; d_gene: .; abundance: .; v_gene: TRBV19; CDR3nt: TGTGCCAGTAGTAGGACAGAGCGGTCCGGGGAGCTGTTTTTT; CDR3aa: CASSRTERSGELFF
j_gene: TRBJ2-3; d_gene: .; abundance: .; v_gene: TRBV9; CDR3nt: TGTGCCAGCAGCGTAGGGGGTTTGACAGATACGCAGTATTTT; CDR3aa: CASSVGGLTDTQYF